The source of this TCR beta chain is a study of neurological immune-mediated disorders. This CDR3 comprises 13 residues. Germline lookup yields CDR1 SGHTA and CDR2 FQGNSA. V lost 1 base and J 7 bases, leaving 8 bases between the germline ends. Study conclusions and caveats: Multiple sclerosis, the disease with the least TCR clonal expansion, fell below healthy controls, whereas HTLV-1-associated myelopathy showed the most. On phylogenetic grouping, the repertoires of 18 of 34 multiple sclerosis patients fell within one related-CDR3 cluster, constituting a possible signature.

This clonotype was recorded at least ten times. Its antigen remains unknown. TCRdb redid the calling of the 5' RACE reads with MiXCR, one entry per CDR3 protein. The table includes tens of thousands of distinct CDR3 sequences, around 3.5% detected once. J is TRBJ2-1 and V is TRBV7-2, with no clear D. This TCR was sampled from a woman between 45 and 60 years old with multiple sclerosis. Sequencing was carried out using PBMCs. The CDR3 nucleotides are TGTGCCAGCAGCTTAGTCTCCAAAAATGAGCAGTTCTTC. It specifies CASSLVSKNEQFF.